The rows below give T cell receptor beta chains drawn from one sample of a study of low-dose radiotherapy and immunotherapy resistance in tumors. Using its own MiXCR run on the reads, TCRdb lists one record per CDR3 protein. The table includes some 82,000 distinct CDR3 sequences, approximately 19% detected once. Here the sequenced sample was PBMCs, taken before treatment. These receptors were taken from a male donor with prostate cancer. Both conserved end residues are part of each CDR3. Each record gives: CDR3 length, D gene, V gene, J gene, clone size, CDR3 protein, CDR3 DNA. The D gene is left open where the match is weak. A row's size may be missing; if present it is once, few, many or a size class.

11,.,TRBV10-2,TRBJ2-7,few,CASSTFDEQYF,TGCGCCAGCAGTACTTTCGACGAGCAGTACTTC
12,.,TRBV30,TRBJ1-1,many,CAWSLSNTEAFF,TGTGCCTGGAGTTTGAGCAACACTGAAGCTTTCTTT
14,.,TRBV5-1,TRBJ1-1,many,CASSNPTLNTEAFF,TGCGCCAGCAGCAACCCAACATTGAACACTGAAGCTTTCTTT
11,.,TRBV2,TRBJ2-7,many,CASQRGYEQYF,TGTGCCAGCCAGCGTGGCTACGAGCAGTACTTC
15,.,TRBV5-1,TRBJ2-1,many,CASSQGQGARNEQFF,TGCGCCAGCAGCCAAGGGCAAGGGGCGCGAAATGAGCAGTTCTTC
15,TRBD1,TRBV20-1,TRBJ2-5,many,CSAHGTGVPQETQYF,TGCAGTGCTCATGGGACAGGGGTACCCCAAGAGACCCAGTACTTC
14,.,TRBV24-1,TRBJ1-2,many,CATSDFGQNYGYTF,TGTGCCACCAGTGATTTCGGACAGAACTATGGCTACACCTTC
13,.,TRBV18,TRBJ2-1,.,CASSPGPQNEQFF,TGTGCCAGCTCACCGGGACCGCAGAATGAGCAGTTCTTC
13,.,TRBV19,TRBJ1-5,many,CASRGGPNQPQHF,TGTGCCAGTAGGGGGGGGCCCAATCAGCCCCAGCATTTT
14,.,TRBV14,TRBJ2-1,many,CASSQNPRANEQFF,TGTGCCAGCAGCCAAAACCCCCGGGCGAATGAGCAGTTCTTC
15,TRBD2,TRBV6-1,TRBJ2-7,many,CASSELAGARHEQYF,TGTGCCAGCAGTGAGCTAGCGGGAGCTCGCCACGAGCAGTACTTC
13,.,TRBV10-3,TRBJ1-1,many,CAGAREGDTEAFF,TGTGCCGGAGCCAGGGAGGGCGACACTGAAGCTTTCTTT
13,.,TRBV27,TRBJ1-2,many,CASLGQGRFGYTF,TGTGCCAGCCTCGGGCAGGGGCGGTTTGGCTACACCTTC
12,.,TRBV6-2/TRBV6-3,TRBJ2-3,many,CASSYPSGPQYF,TGTGCCAGCAGTTACCCCTCCGGGCCGCAGTATTTT
18,.,TRBV6-2/TRBV6-3,TRBJ1-1,.,CAISYSTLRGALNTEAFF,TGTGCCATCAGTTACTCGACTTTAAGGGGGGCCTTGAACACTGAAGCTTTCTTT
15,.,TRBV20-1,TRBJ2-7,.,CSAGIAVRSSYEQYF,TGCAGTGCTGGTATAGCGGTTAGAAGCTCCTACGAGCAGTACTTC
12,.,TRBV12-3/TRBV12-4,TRBJ1-2,.,CASSLIDYGYTF,TGTGCCAGCAGCCTTATAGACTATGGCTACACCTTC
16,TRBD1,TRBV18,TRBJ2-7,many,CASSLNGQGASYEQYF,TGTGCCAGCTCACTCAATGGACAGGGGGCGTCTTACGAGCAGTACTTC
18,.,TRBV7-9,TRBJ2-6,many,CASSFTGPRPSGANVLTF,TGTGCCAGCAGCTTCACAGGGCCCAGACCCTCTGGGGCCAACGTCCTGACTTTC
16,.,TRBV7-3,TRBJ2-1,many,CASSPRGGGSYNEQFF,TGTGCCAGCAGCCCCAGGGGGGGCGGGTCCTACAATGAGCAGTTCTTC
16,TRBD2,TRBV6-5,TRBJ2-1,many,CASRKPGLAGNNEQFF,TGTGCCAGCAGAAAACCCGGACTAGCGGGAAACAATGAGCAGTTCTTC
17,.,TRBV18,TRBJ2-3,many,CASSPFDPGTNADTQYF,TGTGCCAGCTCACCATTCGACCCCGGGACCAATGCGGATACGCAGTATTTT
18,TRBD1,TRBV5-4,TRBJ1-1,many,CASSSPQGGGPMNTEAFF,TGTGCCAGCAGCTCACCCCAGGGGGGCGGCCCCATGAACACTGAAGCTTTCTTT
14,TRBD2,TRBV5-4,TRBJ2-1,.,CASSARTSGDEQFF,TGTGCCAGCAGCGCCCGGACTAGCGGCGATGAGCAGTTCTTC
10,.,TRBV6-5,TRBJ2-3,many,CARSGNTQYF,TGTGCCAGGAGCGGCAATACGCAGTATTTT
14,.,TRBV2,TRBJ2-3,many,CASSASGLTDTQYF,TGTGCCAGCAGTGCCAGCGGACTCACAGATACGCAGTATTTT
14,.,TRBV6-2/TRBV6-3,TRBJ1-5,many,CASSRASDNQPQHF,TGTGCCAGCAGCAGGGCCTCGGACAATCAGCCCCAGCATTTT
18,.,TRBV6-1,TRBJ2-1,few,CASTQRGLGASAYNEQFF,TGTGCCAGCACTCAGAGGGGCCTAGGAGCCTCAGCCTACAATGAGCAGTTCTTC